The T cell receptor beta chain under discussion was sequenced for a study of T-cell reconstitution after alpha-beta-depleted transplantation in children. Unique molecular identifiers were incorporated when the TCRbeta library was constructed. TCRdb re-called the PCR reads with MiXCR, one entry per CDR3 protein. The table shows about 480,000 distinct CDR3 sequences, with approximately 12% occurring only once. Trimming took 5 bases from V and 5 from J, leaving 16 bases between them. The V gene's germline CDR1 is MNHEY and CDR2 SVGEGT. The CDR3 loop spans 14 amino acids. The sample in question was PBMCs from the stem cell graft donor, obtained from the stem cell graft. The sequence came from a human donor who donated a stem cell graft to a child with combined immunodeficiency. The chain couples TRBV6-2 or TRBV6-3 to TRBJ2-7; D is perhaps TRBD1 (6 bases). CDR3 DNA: TGTGCCAGCAGTGGGGGCGGCGAGGTCCACGAGCAGTACTTC. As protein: CASSGGGEVHEQYF.